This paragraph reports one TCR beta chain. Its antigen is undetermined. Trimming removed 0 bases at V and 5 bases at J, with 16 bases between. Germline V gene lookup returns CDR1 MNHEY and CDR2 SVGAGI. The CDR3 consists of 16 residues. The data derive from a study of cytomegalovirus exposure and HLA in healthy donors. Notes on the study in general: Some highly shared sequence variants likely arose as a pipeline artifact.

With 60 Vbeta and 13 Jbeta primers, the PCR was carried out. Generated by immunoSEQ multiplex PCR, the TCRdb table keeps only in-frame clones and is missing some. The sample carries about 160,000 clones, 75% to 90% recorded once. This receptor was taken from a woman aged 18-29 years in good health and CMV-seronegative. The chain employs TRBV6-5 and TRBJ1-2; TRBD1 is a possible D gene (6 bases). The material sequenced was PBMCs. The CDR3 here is CASSYSTLRGGYGYTF. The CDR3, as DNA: TGTGCCAGCAGTTACTCGACTCTAAGGGGGGGATATGGCTACACCTTC.